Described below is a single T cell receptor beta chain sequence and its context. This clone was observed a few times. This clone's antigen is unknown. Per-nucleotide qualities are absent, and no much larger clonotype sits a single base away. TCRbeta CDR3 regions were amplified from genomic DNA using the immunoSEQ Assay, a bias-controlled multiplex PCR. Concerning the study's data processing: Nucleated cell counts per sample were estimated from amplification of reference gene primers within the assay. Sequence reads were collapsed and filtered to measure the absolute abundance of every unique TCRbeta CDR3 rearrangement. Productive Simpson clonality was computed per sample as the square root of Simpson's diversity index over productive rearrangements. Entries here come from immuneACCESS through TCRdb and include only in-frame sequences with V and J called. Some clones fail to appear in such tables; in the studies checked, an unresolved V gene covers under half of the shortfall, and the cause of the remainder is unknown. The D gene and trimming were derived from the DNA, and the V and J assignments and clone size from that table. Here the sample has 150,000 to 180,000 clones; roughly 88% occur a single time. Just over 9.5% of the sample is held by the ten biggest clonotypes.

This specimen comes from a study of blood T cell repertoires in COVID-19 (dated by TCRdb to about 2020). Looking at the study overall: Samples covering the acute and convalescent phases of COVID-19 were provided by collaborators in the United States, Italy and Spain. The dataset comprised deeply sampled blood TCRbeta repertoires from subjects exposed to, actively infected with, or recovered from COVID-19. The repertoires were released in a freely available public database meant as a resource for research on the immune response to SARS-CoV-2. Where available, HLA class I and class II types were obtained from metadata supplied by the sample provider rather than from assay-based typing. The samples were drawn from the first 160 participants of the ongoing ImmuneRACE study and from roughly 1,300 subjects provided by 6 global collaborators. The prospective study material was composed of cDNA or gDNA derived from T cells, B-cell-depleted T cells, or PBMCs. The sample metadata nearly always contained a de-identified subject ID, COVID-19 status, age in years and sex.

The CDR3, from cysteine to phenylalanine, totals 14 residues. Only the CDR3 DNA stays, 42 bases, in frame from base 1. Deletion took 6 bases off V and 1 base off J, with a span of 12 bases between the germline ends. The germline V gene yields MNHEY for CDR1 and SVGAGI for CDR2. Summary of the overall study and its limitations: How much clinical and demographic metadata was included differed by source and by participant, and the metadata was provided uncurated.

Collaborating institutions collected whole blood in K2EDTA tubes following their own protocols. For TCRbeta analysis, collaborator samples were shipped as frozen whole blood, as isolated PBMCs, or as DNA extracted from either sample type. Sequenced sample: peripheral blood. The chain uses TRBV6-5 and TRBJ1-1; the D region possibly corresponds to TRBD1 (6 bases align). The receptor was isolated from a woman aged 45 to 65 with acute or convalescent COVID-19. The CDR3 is CASSSGTPNTEAFF. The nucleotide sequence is TGTGCCAGCAGCTCGGGGACACCGAACACTGAAGCTTTCTTT.